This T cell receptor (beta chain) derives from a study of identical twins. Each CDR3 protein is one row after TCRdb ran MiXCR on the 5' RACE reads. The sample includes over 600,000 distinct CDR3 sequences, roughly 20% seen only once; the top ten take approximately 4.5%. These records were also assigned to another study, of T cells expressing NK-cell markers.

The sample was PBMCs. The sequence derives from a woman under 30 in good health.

The CDR3 DNA reads as TGCGCCAGCAGCTCCTCCGGGACAGACGTGGAGACCCAGTACTTC. It specifies CASSSSGTDVETQYF. The gene calls are TRBV5-1 and TRBJ2-5, with 7 bases fitting TRBD1. The junction had 10 bases not matched to a gene; V was cut back by 3 bases and J by 5 bases. CDR3 length: 15 amino acids. Germline lookup yields CDR1 SGHRS and CDR2 YFSETQ. The complete variable domain, with remaining parts taken from reference TRBV5-1 and TRBJ2-5, reads KAGVTQTPRYLIKTRGQQVTLSCSPISGHRSVSWYQQTPGQGLQFLFEYFSETQRNKGNFPGRFSGRQFSNSRSEMNVSTLELGDSALYLCASSSSGTDVETQYFGPGTRLLVL.